This T cell receptor beta chain came from a study of blood T cell repertoires in COVID-19. Across the study: Samples of COVID-19 (acute and convalescent) were obtained from the United States, Italy and Spain.

Repertoires were generated with immunoSEQ multiplex PCR, while TCRdb's copy carries only in-frame clones and drops some. This table has just under 250,000 clones, roughly 89% appearing once. The CDR3 contains 10 residues. Germline CDR1 and CDR2: DFQATT and SNEGSKA (reference sequence). V was shortened by 4 bases and J by 6 bases, with 7 bases between the two germline ends. The clonotype comes from a woman younger than 45 who had recovered from COVID-19. The chain employs TRBV20-1 and TRBJ2-7; D gene ambiguous. Specimen: PBMCs or T cells enriched from blood (not recorded which). The CDR3 reads CSANSGEQYF. CDR3 nucleotides: TGCAGTGCTAACAGTGGCGAGCAGTACTTC.